These T cell receptor beta chains were read from a single sample in a study of blood T cell repertoires in COVID-19. This table comes from immunoSEQ multiplex PCR, and its TCRdb copy is limited to in-frame clones, with some not included. Of 250,000 to 350,000 clones listed, 75% to 90% are singletons. Input material: PBMCs or T cells enriched from blood (not recorded which). The receptors derive from a woman aged 18-29 years who had recovered from COVID-19. Both conserved end residues are part of each CDR3. The D gene is left open where the match is weak. Some rows mark clone size as missing; the rest say once, few, many or name a class of expanded clone.

TGTGCCAGCAGGTCCGGGACAGGGGAACAGCCCCAGCATTTT | CASRSGTGEQPQHF | TRBJ1-5 | TRBD1 | NA | TRBV2
TGTGCCAGTAGTATAAAGGGACAAACTACCGGGGAGCTGTTTTTT | CASSIKGQTTGELFF | TRBJ2-2 | NA | NA | TRBV19
TGTGCCAGCAGCGAGCGGGGGGGCCCCACCGGGGAGCTGTTTTTT | CASSERGGPTGELFF | TRBJ2-2 | TRBD2 | NA | TRBV5-4
TGCGCCAGCAGCTTACTTAGCGGGACCCTGGAGCAGTACTTC | CASSLLSGTLEQYF | TRBJ2-7 | TRBD2 | NA | TRBV5-1
TGCGCCAGCACAGGGGGCGTTGAAGCTTTCTTT | CASTGGVEAFF | TRBJ1-1 | TRBD1 | NA | TRBV10-2
TGTGCCAGCAGCGCCCGGGACTCCTGGGATGGCTACACCTTC | CASSARDSWDGYTF | TRBJ1-2 | NA | NA | TRBV11-2
TGTGCCTGGAGTGTAGCCGTCCCGCAGTATTTT | CAWSVAVPQYF | TRBJ2-3 | NA | NA | TRBV30
TGTGCCAGCAGCGTACTGTCTGGGACTAGCGGTGTCAATGAGCAGTTCTTC | CASSVLSGTSGVNEQFF | TRBJ2-1 | TRBD2 | NA | TRBV9
TGTGCCAGCAGCCCAACAAGGAGGCTCGGTGGTGGCTACACCTTC | CASSPTRRLGGGYTF | TRBJ1-2 | NA | NA | TRBV7-9
TGCGCCAGCAGACCGGCGAAGGGGGCCACCTACAATGAGCAGTTCTTC | CASRPAKGATYNEQFF | TRBJ2-1 | TRBD1 | NA | TRBV5-1
TGCAGTGCGACATGGGGGGGGGCGCAGTATTTT | CSATWGGAQYF | TRBJ2-3 | TRBD2 | NA | TRBV20-1
TGTGCCAGCAGTGAATGGGCGGGGGCCTACGAGCAGTACTTC | CASSEWAGAYEQYF | TRBJ2-7 | TRBD2 | NA | TRBV6-1
TGTGCCAGCAGCTTAAGCAGGGGGGCTTCCTACAATGAGCAGTTCTTC | CASSLSRGASYNEQFF | TRBJ2-1 | NA | NA | TRBV11-1
TGTGCCAGCAGTTACGGGCAGGGGGGTCGTAATTCACCCCTCCACTTT | CASSYGQGGRNSPLHF | TRBJ1-6 | TRBD1 | NA | TRBV6-5
TGTGCCAGCAGTCTGGGGGTAGCGGGGCTCTCCGAGCAGTACTTC | CASSLGVAGLSEQYF | TRBJ2-7 | TRBD2 | few | TRBV9
TGTGCCAGCAGCAGAACATCGGGAATGGGTTCACCCCTCCACTTT | CASSRTSGMGSPLHF | TRBJ1-6 | NA | NA | TRBV9
TGTGCCATCAGGCCGGGACTAGCGGGGGGGCGGTACGAGCAGTACTTC | CAIRPGLAGGRYEQYF | TRBJ2-7 | TRBD2 | NA | TRBV10-3
TGTGCCACCAGCAGAGTATCCAGGGGATTGGGGGCCAACGTCCTGACTTTC | CATSRVSRGLGANVLTF | TRBJ2-6 | NA | once | TRBV15
TGCAGCGTGGGTCGACAGGGGGCACAGGAAGCTTTCTTT | CSVGRQGAQEAFF | TRBJ1-1 | TRBD1 | NA | TRBV29-1
TGTGCCAGCAGCTTAGGAACAGCATTATATGGCTACACCTTC | CASSLGTALYGYTF | TRBJ1-2 | NA | NA | TRBV7-8
TGCGCCAGCAGCTCTGGGGGGACAGGTTACACAGATACGCAGTATTTT | CASSSGGTGYTDTQYF | TRBJ2-3 | TRBD1 | once | TRBV5-1
TGCACCAGCAGCCAGGCCCGGGAGTTAAGCACAGATACGCAGTATTTT | CTSSQARELSTDTQYF | TRBJ2-3 | NA | NA | TRBV1
TGTGCCAGCAGCCAAACGGTGGGGGCCGGCAACACTGAAGCTTTCTTT | CASSQTVGAGNTEAFF | TRBJ1-1 | NA | NA | TRBV5-6
TGTGCCTCCCGGGGCGGGGACAGGGAGACTCAGCCCCAGCATTTT | CASRGGDRETQPQHF | TRBJ1-5 | TRBD1 | NA | TRBV28
TGTGCCACCACAGACAAGACAGGGGGGAGCACAGATACGCAGTATTTT | CATTDKTGGSTDTQYF | TRBJ2-3 | TRBD1 | NA | TRBV24-1
TGTGCCAGCAGCTTGGGACAGGGGAGGAATTCACCCCTCCACTTT | CASSLGQGRNSPLHF | TRBJ1-6 | TRBD1 | few | TRBV7-3
TGTGCTAGTGGTACGGGACAGGCCCACACCGGGGAGCTGTTTTTT | CASGTGQAHTGELFF | TRBJ2-2 | TRBD1 | NA | TRBV12-5
TGCGCCAGCAGTCAATACTGGTTAGACACTGAAGCTTTCTTT | CASSQYWLDTEAFF | TRBJ1-1 | NA | NA | TRBV23-1
TGCGCCAGCAGGGACGGGACAGGGATTCGGGATACGCAGTATTTT | CASRDGTGIRDTQYF | TRBJ2-3 | TRBD1 | NA | TRBV5-1
TGTGCCAGCAGTGTATTGGGAGGGGGCAATCAGCCCCAGCATTTT | CASSVLGGGNQPQHF | TRBJ1-5 | NA | NA | TRBV2
TGTGCCACCAGCCTTACAGGGGGCGTCTCCTACGAGCAGTACTTC | CATSLTGGVSYEQYF | TRBJ2-7 | TRBD1 | NA | TRBV15
TGTGCCAGCAGCGCCCACAGGGCTGATAATGAGCAGTTCTTC | CASSAHRADNEQFF | TRBJ2-1 | NA | once | TRBV13
TGTGCCAGCAGTGAAAGGGGGCAGGGAAATAATTCACCCCTCCACTTT | CASSERGQGNNSPLHF | TRBJ1-6 | TRBD1 | NA | TRBV2
TGTGCCAGCCCCTACCCGCCGGGACAGGGGAACGACGAGCAGTACTTC | CASPYPPGQGNDEQYF | TRBJ2-7 | TRBD1 | NA | TRBV5-6
TGTGCCACCAGTCCTTCAGGCCCGGAGTGGACAGGCCTCTATGGCTACACCTTC | CATSPSGPEWTGLYGYTF | TRBJ1-2 | TRBD1 | NA | TRBV24-1